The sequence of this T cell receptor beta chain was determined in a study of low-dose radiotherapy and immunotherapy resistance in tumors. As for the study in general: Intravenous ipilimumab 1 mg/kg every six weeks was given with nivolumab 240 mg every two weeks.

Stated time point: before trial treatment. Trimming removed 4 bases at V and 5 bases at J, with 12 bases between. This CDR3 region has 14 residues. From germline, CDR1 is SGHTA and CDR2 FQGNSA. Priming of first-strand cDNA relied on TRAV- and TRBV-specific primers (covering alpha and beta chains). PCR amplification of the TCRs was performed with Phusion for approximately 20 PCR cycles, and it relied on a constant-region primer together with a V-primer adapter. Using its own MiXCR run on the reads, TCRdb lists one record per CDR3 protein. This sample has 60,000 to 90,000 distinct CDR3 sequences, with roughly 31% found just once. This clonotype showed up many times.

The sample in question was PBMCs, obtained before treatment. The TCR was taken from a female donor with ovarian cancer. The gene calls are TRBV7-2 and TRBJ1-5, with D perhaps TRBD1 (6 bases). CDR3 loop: CASSSNQGYQPQHF. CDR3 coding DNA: TGTGCCAGCAGCTCTAATCAGGGGTATCAGCCCCAGCATTTT.